The present T cell receptor beta chain was sequenced within a study of OX40 agonist ivuxolimab in advanced cancers. Overall study context: Patients were dosed with the agonistic anti-OX40 (CD134) antibody ivuxolimab. People in dose escalation had one of these cancers: hepatocellular carcinoma, melanoma, renal cell or head and neck cancer.

This CDR3 spans 14 amino acids. Germline V CDR1 and CDR2: SGHNT, YENEEA. With 1 base removed from V and 0 bases from J, the gap between germline ends came to 4 bases. Sequenced by immunoSEQ multiplex PCR; TCRdb stores in-frame clones only, minus some. The sample consists of 60,000 or so clones, approximately 86% of them appearing once. Systemic immunosuppression or autoimmune disease history was grounds to exclude patients. Samples were taken at baseline and on day 1 of cycles 4 and 7. The specimen was CD4+ or CD8+ T cells sorted from blood, collected in a trial of the OX40 agonist ivuxolimab. V usage is TRBV11-3 and J usage is TRBJ1-3; D unresolved. The receptor was derived from an adult with an advanced solid tumor such as melanoma, head and neck, liver or kidney cancer. In DNA form, the CDR3 reads TGTGCCAGCAGCTTAGGTGGCTCTGGAAACACCATATATTTT. Its translation is CASSLGGSGNTIYF.